This T cell receptor (beta chain) is drawn from a study of blood T cell repertoires in COVID-19. At the level of the study: PBMCs, B-cell-depleted T cells, or T cells provided the cDNA or gDNA that made up the material.

As originally analysed: Nucleated cell number was recorded as an estimate derived from reference gene primer amplification. Clones were sequenced by immunoSEQ multiplex PCR, and TCRdb holds only the in-frame ones, with some missing. Clonal size and the V and J genes are those of that table, whereas D and trimming came from the DNA. The sample has under 300,000 clones, around 90% seen once; the top ten hold approximately 2%. Participants reported their clinical history, and cohort assignment relied on those reports. Two negative PCRs, clearance, or symptom resolution had been documented for recovered Cohort 3 donors. CDR3 size: 15 residues. Trimming took off 4 bases at V and 4 bases at J, with 15 bases between the two ends. Germline assignment: CDR1 MDHEN and CDR2 SYDVKM.

Sequenced: PBMCs or T cells enriched from blood (not recorded which). This TCR was recovered from a woman in her late teens or twenties who had recovered from COVID-19. J is TRBJ2-3 and V is TRBV28; the D gene is possibly TRBD1 (6 bases). The CDR3 region is CASSYGSGAADTQYF. The CDR3, as DNA: TGTGCCAGCAGTTATGGTTCAGGGGCTGCAGATACGCAGTATTTT.